This T cell receptor (beta chain) was recovered during a study of T-cell memory formation after mild COVID-19. For the study at large: Largely donor-specific TCR clusters were found. Regarding the study as a whole: A second wave of clones peaked on day 37, and their SARS-CoV-2 specificity went unconfirmed. For contracting clones, CD4+ ones sat mainly in CM and EM, CD8+ in EMRA. In pre-infection memory, a portion of responding clones appeared, which suggested that cross-reactive memory joined.

Germline trimming cut 6 bases from V and 7 bases from J; bases unmatched to any gene: 9. Germline CDR1 MGHRA, CDR2 YSYEKL. CDR3 length: 16 amino acids. On this clonotype: The target antigen is unknown.

TCRdb reprocessed the 5' RACE reads with MiXCR, giving one entry per CDR3 protein. Of about 410,000 distinct CDR3 sequences in the sample, around 22% were seen once. The receptor's source is an adult woman who had mild COVID-19 (a few samples of this study predate the infection). Cell type and time point are not known. The chain joins TRBV4-1 to TRBJ2-1; 13 bases are a match to TRBD2. Source material: PBMCs or a T cell subset sorted from them (not recorded which). DNA for the CDR3: TGCGCCAGCAGGGACCCGGGACTAGCGGGGATGAATGAGCAGTTCTTC. Encoded protein: CASRDPGLAGMNEQFF.